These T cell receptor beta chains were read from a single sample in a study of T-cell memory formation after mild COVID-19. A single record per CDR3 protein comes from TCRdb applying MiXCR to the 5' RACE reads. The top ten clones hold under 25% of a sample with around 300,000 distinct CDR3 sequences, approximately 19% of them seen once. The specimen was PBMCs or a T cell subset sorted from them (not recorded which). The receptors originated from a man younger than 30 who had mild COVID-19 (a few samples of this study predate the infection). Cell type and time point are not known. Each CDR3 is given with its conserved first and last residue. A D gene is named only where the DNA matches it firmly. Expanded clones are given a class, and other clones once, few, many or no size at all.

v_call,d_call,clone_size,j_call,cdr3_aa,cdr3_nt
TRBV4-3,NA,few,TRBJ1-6,CASSQGYSDFYNSPLHF,TGCGCCAGCAGCCAAGGGTATTCGGACTTCTATAATTCACCCCTCCACTTT
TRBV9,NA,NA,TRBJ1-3,CASSGDVHGNTIYF,TGTGCCAGCAGCGGAGATGTACACGGGAACACCATATATTTT
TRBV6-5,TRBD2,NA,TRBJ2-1,CASSSGGLNEQFF,TGTGCCAGCAGTTCGGGGGGGCTCAATGAGCAGTTCTTC
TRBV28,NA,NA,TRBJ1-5,CASSLSGQYQPQHF,TGTGCCAGCAGTTTGTCCGGACAGTATCAGCCCCAGCATTTT
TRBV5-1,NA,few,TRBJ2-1,CASSVSGPYNEQFF,TGCGCCAGCAGCGTATCCGGACCGTACAATGAGCAGTTCTTC
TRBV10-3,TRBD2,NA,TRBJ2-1,CAISDGGGGNEQFF,TGTGCCATCAGTGATGGCGGGGGGGGCAATGAGCAGTTCTTC
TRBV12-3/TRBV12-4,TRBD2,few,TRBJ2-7,CASSPSGGNYEQYF,TGTGCCAGCAGCCCTAGCGGGGGGAATTACGAGCAGTACTTC
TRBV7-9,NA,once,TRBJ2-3,CASSLGGTSSTDTQYF,TGTGCCAGCAGCTTAGGTGGGACCTCTAGCACAGATACGCAGTATTTT
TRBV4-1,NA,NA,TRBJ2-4,CASSQGFGTGKNIQYF,TGCGCCAGCAGCCAAGGATTTGGGACTGGCAAAAACATTCAGTACTTC
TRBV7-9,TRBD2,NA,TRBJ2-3,CASSNPGLAGGPGDTQYF,TGTGCCAGCAGCAATCCGGGACTAGCGGGGGGGCCCGGAGATACGCAGTATTTT
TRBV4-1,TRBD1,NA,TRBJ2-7,CASSLTTGDEQYF,TGCGCCAGCAGCCTGACGACAGGGGACGAGCAGTACTTC
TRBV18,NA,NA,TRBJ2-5,CASSPRTQETQYF,TGTGCCAGCTCCCCCAGAACCCAAGAGACCCAGTACTTC
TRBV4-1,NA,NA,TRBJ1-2,CASSQLGQVYGYTF,TGCGCCAGCAGCCAACTGGGGCAGGTCTATGGCTACACCTTC
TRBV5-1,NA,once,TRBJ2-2,CASSSRDAGELFF,TGCGCCAGCAGCTCCAGGGATGCCGGGGAGCTGTTTTTT
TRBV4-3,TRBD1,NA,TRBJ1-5,CASSQDRGLSNQPQHF,TGCGCCAGCAGCCAAGACAGGGGGCTGAGCAATCAGCCCCAGCATTTT
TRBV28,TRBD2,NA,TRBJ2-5,CASSSGTGTSGQETQYF,TGTGCCAGCAGTTCCGGAACTGGGACTAGCGGACAAGAGACCCAGTACTTC
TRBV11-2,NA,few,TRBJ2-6,CASSFGTSGANVLTF,TGTGCCAGCAGCTTTGGGACTTCTGGGGCCAACGTCCTGACTTTC
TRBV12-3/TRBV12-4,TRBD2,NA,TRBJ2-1,CASSLAGTSGYNEQFF,TGTGCCAGCAGTTTAGCGGGGACTAGCGGTTACAATGAGCAGTTCTTC
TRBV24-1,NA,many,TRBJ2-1,CATSAGDNEQFF,TGTGCCACCAGTGCAGGAGACAATGAGCAGTTCTTC
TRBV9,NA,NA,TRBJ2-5,CASSPRGRGAEQETQYF,TGTGCCAGCAGCCCCCGGGGGAGAGGGGCGGAACAAGAGACCCAGTACTTC
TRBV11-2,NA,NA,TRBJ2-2,CASSLTVGTGTGELFF,TGTGCCAGCAGCTTAACGGTCGGCACCGGTACCGGGGAGCTGTTTTTT
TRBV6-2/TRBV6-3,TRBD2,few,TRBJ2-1,CASSPSGGPHNEQFF,TGTGCCAGCAGTCCAAGCGGGGGGCCTCACAATGAGCAGTTCTTC
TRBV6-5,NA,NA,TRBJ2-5,CASSYGQVPETQYF,TGTGCCAGCAGTTACGGGCAGGTCCCAGAGACCCAGTACTTC
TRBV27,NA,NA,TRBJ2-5,CASALGAQETQYF,TGTGCCAGCGCCCTGGGGGCTCAAGAGACCCAGTACTTC
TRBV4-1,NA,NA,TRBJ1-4,CASSPNRINEKLFF,TGCGCCAGCAGCCCCAATAGGATTAATGAAAAACTGTTTTTT
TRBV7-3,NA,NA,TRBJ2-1,CASSLTRGAHNEQFF,TGTGCCAGCAGCTTAACTAGGGGGGCGCACAATGAGCAGTTCTTC
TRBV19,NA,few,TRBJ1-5,CASSMTPAQGMGGNQPQHF,TGTGCCAGTAGTATGACCCCCGCGCAGGGGATGGGAGGCAATCAGCCCCAGCATTTT
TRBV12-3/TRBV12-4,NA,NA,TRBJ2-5,CASSLGSGLQETQYF,TGTGCCAGCAGTTTAGGGTCCGGCCTTCAAGAGACCCAGTACTTC
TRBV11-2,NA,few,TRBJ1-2,CASRTPGSFYGYTF,TGTGCCAGCAGAACTCCGGGATCCTTCTATGGCTACACCTTC
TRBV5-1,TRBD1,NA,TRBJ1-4,CASSPGTANEKLFF,TGTGCCAGCAGCCCTGGGACAGCAAATGAAAAACTGTTTTTT
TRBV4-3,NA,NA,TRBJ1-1,CASSQEAGGVEAFF,TGCGCCAGCAGCCAAGAAGCCGGCGGTGTGGAAGCTTTCTTT
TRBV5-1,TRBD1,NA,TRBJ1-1,CASSLAQGTMVTEAFF,TGCGCCAGCAGCCTAGCACAGGGGACCATGGTCACTGAAGCTTTCTTT